The TCR beta chain under discussion was sequenced for a study of T cells in narcolepsy. Study-wide context: Donors had narcolepsy type 1 or type 2, or were healthy controls.

The table lists this clone with a count of one. The antigen is unknown. Germline CDR1 reads MNHEY; CDR2 reads SMNVEV (reference sequence). The CDR3 loop spans 12 amino acids. Trimming took off 5 bases at V and 12 bases at J, with 11 bases between the two ends. Study conclusions and caveats: Autoreactive HCRT-specific and TRIB2-specific clonotypes were marked in same-patient CSF-versus-blood CD4+ comparisons. Blood of same and different patients, but not healthy controls, reportedly held recurring autoreactive clonotypes. Autoreactive clone sequences were missing from some blood memory CD4+ repertoires.

The protocol was immunoSEQ multiplex PCR, while the TCRdb copy is restricted to in-frame clones and leaves out a portion. There are under 35,000 clones in the sample; about four fifths occur only once, and 0.8% to 1.1% lies in the top ten. The receptor comes from a human donor with narcolepsy. This chain joins TRBV27 and TRBJ1-6; no definite D call. The sample comprised CD45RA- memory CD4+ T cells from PBMCs. In nucleotides, the CDR3 is TGTGCCAGCAGTCAGGACCCGGGACCCCTCCACTTT. It encodes CASSQDPGPLHF.